The clone carrying this TCR beta chain has a single count. Trimming pared 7 bases from V and 1 base from J, leaving 8 bases between. There are 14 residues in the CDR3. The germline CDR1 and CDR2 sequences are MDHEN and SYDVKM. The data derive from a study of CD8 T cells in Susac syndrome. RNA, at roughly 0.45 to 1 ug, was reverse transcribed with random hexamers. TCRdb reprocessed the immunoSEQ multiplex PCR reads with MiXCR, giving one entry per CDR3 protein. The sample holds 75,000 to 80,000 distinct CDR3 sequences, less than 95% seen once. The V and J genes are TRBV28 and TRBJ1-6; D call uncertain. This clonotype originated in a human donor with Susac syndrome. Sequencing input: CD8+ T cells from PBMCs. The CDR3 sequence is CASKQMSYNSPLHF. The CDR3 nucleotides are TGTGCCAGCAAACAGATGTCCTATAATTCACCCCTCCACTTT.